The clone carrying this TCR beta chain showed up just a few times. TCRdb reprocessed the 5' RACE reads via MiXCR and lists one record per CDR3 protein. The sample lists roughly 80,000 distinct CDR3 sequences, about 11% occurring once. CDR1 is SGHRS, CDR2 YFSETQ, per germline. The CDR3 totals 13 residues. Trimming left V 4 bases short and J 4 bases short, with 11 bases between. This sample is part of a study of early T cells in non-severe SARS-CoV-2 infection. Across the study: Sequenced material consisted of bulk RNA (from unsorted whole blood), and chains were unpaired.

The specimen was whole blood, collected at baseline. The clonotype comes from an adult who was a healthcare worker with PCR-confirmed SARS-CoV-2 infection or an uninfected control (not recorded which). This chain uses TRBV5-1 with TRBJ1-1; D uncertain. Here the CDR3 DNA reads TGCGCCAGCAGCAAGACGTATGGCACTGAAGCTTTCTTT. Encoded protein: CASSKTYGTEAFF.